These 32 T cell receptor beta chains share one sample of origin, sequenced in a study of T cell changes during pregnancy in multiple sclerosis. Some clones are missing from TCRdb's copy, which holds only in-frame ones; the method was immunoSEQ multiplex PCR. The sample contains around 84,000 clones, about 94% of which appear only once. The specimen was peripheral blood, collected in the second trimester of pregnancy. The receptors derive from a female donor in good health, enrolled as a control in a pregnancy study.

The V and J genes are TRBV4-1 and TRBJ2-3; the D gene is possibly TRBD1 (5 bases). V lost 1 base and J 2 bases, leaving 13 bases between the germline ends. Germline-derived CDR1 and CDR2 are MGHRA and YSYEKL. The CDR3 runs 16 residues. CDR3 sequence reads: CASSQGEGQHTDTQYF. The CDR3 bases are TGCGCCAGCAGCCAAGGTGAAGGACAACACACAGATACGCAGTATTTT.

CDR3 sequence (DNA): TGTGCCAGCAGTTTTCGGACAGGGGCGAACTCTGGGGCCAACGTCCTGACTTTC. Its translation: CASSFRTGANSGANVLTF. V gene TRBV28 combines with J gene TRBJ2-6, with 9 bases fitting TRBD1. CDR1 and CDR2 (germline): MDHEN, SYDVKM. The ends lost 3 bases at V and 0 bases at J; junction bases unmatched: 6. The CDR3 contains 18 residues.

The rearrangement links TRBV7-9 to TRBJ2-7; D is perhaps TRBD2 (5 bases). The CDR3 is made up of 15 amino acids. Germline CDR1 SEHNR, CDR2 FQNEAQ (reference sequence). V was trimmed by 2 bases and J by 6 bases, leaving 17 bases between them. The CDR3 sequence: CASSLPNTEAREQYF. Written as DNA, the CDR3 is TGTGCCAGCAGCTTACCTAATACGGAGGCTCGCGAGCAGTACTTC.

The chain employs TRBV6-1 and TRBJ1-1; no reliable D call. V was trimmed by 7 bases and J by 2 bases, leaving 11 bases between them. Per the germline V gene, CDR1 is MNHNS and CDR2 is SASEGT. The CDR3 contains 13 residues. CDR3 protein: CASIDGDNTEAFF. In nucleotides, the CDR3 is TGTGCCAGCATTGATGGAGATAACACTGAAGCTTTCTTT.

The chain is built from TRBV4-2 and TRBJ1-1; D is perhaps TRBD1 (5 bases). CDR3 size: 13 residues. CDR1 is LGHNA, CDR2 YNFKEQ, per germline. V dropped 0 bases and J dropped 5 bases, with 7 bases sitting between them. This chain's CDR3 is CASSQDYRTEAFF. The DNA for the CDR3 is TGTGCCAGCAGCCAAGATTACAGGACTGAAGCTTTCTTT.

This chain connects TRBV29-1 to TRBJ2-3, with 8 bases matching TRBD2. V was pared by 1 base and J by 4 bases, with 4 bases of the junction left unmatched. The germline V gene encodes CDR1 SQVTM and CDR2 ANQGSEA. The CDR3 loop spans 14 amino acids. The DNA of the CDR3 is TGCAGCGTTGAAGCGGGACTAGTATCAGATACGCAGTATTTT. Translation: CSVEAGLVSDTQYF.

The chain links TRBV5-1 to TRBJ1-1; 8 bases line up with TRBD1. The CDR3 has 14 amino acids. Germline V gene lookup returns CDR1 SGHRS and CDR2 YFSETQ. Losses at the gene ends were 0 bases for V and 6 bases for J; bases not matched to a gene: 4. For the CDR3, the DNA is TGCGCCAGCAGCTTGGCAGGGGGCTACGCTGAAGCTTTCTTT. As protein: CASSLAGGYAEAFF.

V and J are TRBV11-2 and TRBJ2-7, with 8 bases that match TRBD1. Germline values: CDR1 SGHAT, CDR2 FQNNGV. The junction had 9 bases not matched to a gene; V was cut back by 1 base and J by 1 base. This CDR3 is 17 amino acids long. The DNA of the CDR3 is TGTGCCAGCAGCTTAGGTTTTAAGGACAGGGAGTCCTACGAGCAGTACTTC. Translating it yields CASSLGFKDRESYEQYF. The full variable domain, its missing parts supplied by reference TRBV11-2 and TRBJ2-7, is EAGVAQSPRYKIIEKRQSVAFWCNPISGHATLYWYQQILGQGPKLLIQFQNNGVVDDSQLPKDRFSAERLKGVDSTLKIQPAKLEDSAVYLCASSLGFKDRESYEQYFGPGTRLTVT.

The rearrangement joins TRBV10-3 to TRBJ2-1, with TRBD2 as a possible D gene (6 bases). The germline V gene has CDR1 ENHRY and CDR2 SYGVKD. The CDR3 length is 12 residues. Trimming pared 4 bases from V and 7 bases from J, leaving 8 bases between. The CDR3 reads CAISVLANEQFF. The CDR3 bases are TGTGCCATCAGTGTTCTAGCGAATGAGCAGTTCTTC.

The chain combines TRBV19 with TRBJ2-3; 8 bases agree with TRBD2. V was pared by 7 bases and J by 6 bases, with 9 bases of the junction left unmatched. CDR1 is LNHDA and CDR2 is SQIVND in the germline V gene (reference sequence). This CDR3 has 14 residues. The CDR3 here is CASNSGGPLDTQYF. The DNA for the CDR3 is TGTGCCAGTAACTCGGGAGGGCCGTTGGATACGCAGTATTTT.

The V gene is TRBV4-1, the J gene TRBJ1-1, with a tentative D call TRBD1 (6 bases). Trimming shortened V by 3 bases and J by 2 bases, and 22 bases separated the two germline ends. Germline values: CDR1 MGHRA, CDR2 YSYEKL. The CDR3 covers 18 residues. The CDR3 here is CASSQWTVTIISNTEAFF. The DNA for the CDR3 is TGCGCCAGCAGCCAGTGGACAGTAACCATCATTTCCAACACTGAAGCTTTCTTT.

J is TRBJ2-1 and V is TRBV7-2; 9 nucleotides line up with TRBD2. CDR1 is SGHTA and CDR2 is FQGNSA in the germline V gene. V gave up 2 bases and J gave up 6 bases; unmatched junction bases: 5. The CDR3 consists of 15 residues. The CDR3: CASSLNSGSGNEQFF. CDR3 coding DNA: TGTGCCAGCAGCTTAAATAGCGGGAGCGGCAATGAGCAGTTCTTC.

The chain is built from TRBV25-1 and TRBJ1-1, with a possible D match to TRBD1 (5 bases). The germline CDR1 and CDR2 sequences are MGHDK and SYGVNS. The CDR3 runs to 15 residues. Trimming removed 2 bases from V and 4 bases from J, with 14 bases in between. CDR3 in DNA: TGTGCCAGCAGTGAACGAGCGGGGGTTTTCACTGAAGCTTTCTTT. This encodes CASSERAGVFTEAFF. Together with reference TRBV25-1 and TRBJ1-1, the CDR3 gives the full variable domain: EADIYQTPRYLVIGTGKKITLECSQTMGHDKMYWYQQDPGMELHLIHYSYGVNSTEKGDLSSESTVSRIRTEHFPLTLESARPSHTSQYLCASSERAGVFTEAFFGQGTRLTVV.

This clone was seen only once. The chain carries TRBV30 and TRBJ2-7, with 10 bases aligning to TRBD2. The CDR3 runs 14 residues. J lost 4 bases, V lost 0 bases, and 3 bases had no gene match. Germline V CDR1 and CDR2: GTSNPN, SVGIG (reference sequence). As DNA, the CDR3 is TGTGCCTGGAGTGTACTAGCGGGATCTTACGAGCAGTACTTC. It codes for CAWSVLAGSYEQYF.

The chain has TRBV5-6 and TRBJ2-7, with 7 bases aligning to TRBD2. CDR3 size: 14 residues. CDR1 SGHDT and CDR2 YYEEEE come from the germline V gene. J was trimmed by 5 bases and V by 0 bases; bases with no gene match: 5. CDR3 protein: CASSLEREADEQYF. CDR3 DNA: TGTGCCAGCAGCTTGGAGCGGGAAGCTGACGAGCAGTACTTC.

V and J are TRBV4-1 and TRBJ2-7, with 9 nucleotides matching TRBD1. Germline-derived CDR1 and CDR2 are MGHRA and YSYEKL. There are 15 residues in the CDR3. V lost 4 bases and J lost 3; bases outside the gene matches: 7. CDR3 loop: CASSPTTGGVYEQYF. CDR3 in DNA: TGCGCCAGCAGCCCAACGACAGGGGGTGTCTACGAGCAGTACTTC.

The chain employs TRBV4-1 and TRBJ1-5; the D is unclear. The germline V gene has CDR1 MGHRA and CDR2 YSYEKL. This CDR3 is 15 amino acids long. Trimming shortened V by 0 bases and J by 2 bases, and 8 bases separated the two germline ends. CDR3 sequence: CASSQEGGRNQPQHF. CDR3 DNA sequence: TGCGCCAGCAGCCAAGAGGGAGGGCGCAATCAGCCCCAGCATTTT.

The chain carries TRBV5-5 and TRBJ2-7, with 9 bases matching TRBD1. This CDR3 has 13 residues. Per the germline V gene, CDR1 is SGHKS and CDR2 is YYEKEE (reference sequence). The V gene end was trimmed by 4 bases and the J gene end by 5 bases; junction bases not matched to a gene: 4. DNA of the CDR3: TGTGCCAGCAGCCGGGACAGGGACAACGAGCAGTACTTC. Its protein product is CASSRDRDNEQYF.

The chain has TRBV2 and TRBJ2-2, with D perhaps matching TRBD1 (5 bases). The CDR3 spans 13 residues. V dropped 9 bases and J dropped 6 bases, with 14 bases sitting between them. CDR1 and CDR2 from the germline V gene are SNHLY and FYNNEI. CDR3 amino acids: CASGANAPGELFF. Here the CDR3 DNA reads TGTGCCAGTGGGGCCAATGCCCCCGGGGAGCTGTTTTTT.

This sequence joins TRBV28 and TRBJ2-7; 12 bases fit TRBD2. The V gene's germline CDR1 is MDHEN and CDR2 SYDVKM. There are 16 residues in the CDR3. V was pared by 5 bases and J by 2 bases, with 7 bases of the junction left unmatched. The CDR3 bases are TGTGCCAGCAGTGCCCACGGACTAGCGGGGCCCTACGAGCAGTACTTC. This translates into CASSAHGLAGPYEQYF.

This chain connects TRBV7-2 to TRBJ1-5; TRBD1 aligns across 9 bases. The CDR3 loop spans 14 amino acids. The germline V gene encodes CDR1 SGHTA and CDR2 FQGNSA. J lost 7 bases, V lost 5 bases, and 6 bases had no gene match. DNA of the CDR3: TGTGCCAGCAGCACCGGGACAGGGTTGCAGCCCCAGCATTTT. It encodes CASSTGTGLQPQHF.

The gene calls are TRBV6-5 and TRBJ2-1; 12 bases map to TRBD2. Germline V gene lookup returns CDR1 MNHEY and CDR2 SVGAGI. V dropped 8 bases and J dropped 10; count of bases not matched to a gene: 12. There are 15 residues in the CDR3. CDR3 sequence: CASETGLAGQGEQFF. The CDR3 bases are TGTGCCAGCGAGACCGGACTAGCGGGACAGGGGGAGCAGTTCTTC.

This chain uses TRBV28 with TRBJ1-1; D is undetermined. V lost 5 bases, J lost 8 bases, and 18 bases lay in between. Germline CDR1 MDHEN, CDR2 SYDVKM. CDR3 size: 14 residues. The CDR3 sequence is CASSPPQVLTEAFF. The CDR3 DNA reads as TGTGCCAGCAGTCCACCCCAGGTACTTACCGAAGCTTTCTTT.

The chain couples TRBV28 to TRBJ2-7; TRBD2 agrees at 8 bases. V lost 3 bases and J lost 0; bases outside the gene matches: 7. Germline values: CDR1 MDHEN, CDR2 SYDVKM. The CDR3 consists of 16 residues. Here the CDR3 DNA reads TGTGCCAGCAGTTTGATGAGCGGGAGTGGCTCCTACGAGCAGTACTTC. This encodes CASSLMSGSGSYEQYF.

The gene calls are TRBV27 and TRBJ2-5; 11 bases line up with TRBD2. CDR3 size: 14 residues. Germline V CDR1 and CDR2: MNHEY, SMNVEV (reference sequence). Trimming cost V 6 bases and J 4 bases; bases outside gene matches: 4. The CDR3 region has the DNA TGTGCCAGCAGGTTAGCGGGAGGGGGAGAGACCCAGTACTTC. Translating gives CASRLAGGGETQYF.

The chain employs TRBV19 and TRBJ1-5; TRBD1 matches 7 bases. Trimming took 6 bases from V and 9 from J; bases not matched to a gene: 11. Germline loops: CDR1 LNHDA, CDR2 SQIVND (reference sequence). CDR3 length equals 14 residues. The CDR3 loop reads CASRPDRTGGPQHF. CDR3 nucleotide sequence: TGTGCCAGTAGGCCGGACAGGACCGGGGGGCCCCAGCATTTT.

The rearrangement joins TRBV9 to TRBJ2-3; 11 nucleotides line up with TRBD2. Germline V lookup: CDR1 SGDLS, CDR2 YYNGEE. This CDR3 is built from 16 residues. J was trimmed by 2 bases and V by 2 bases; bases with no gene match: 4. CDR3 DNA: TGTGCCAGCAGCGTGAAGACTAGCGGGGCCACAGATACGCAGTATTTT. Translated: CASSVKTSGATDTQYF.

V is TRBV6-6 and J is TRBJ2-3; TRBD1 is a possible D gene (6 bases). V lost 9 bases, J lost 2 bases, and 12 bases lay in between. The germline V gene encodes CDR1 MNHNY and CDR2 SVGAGI (reference sequence). This CDR3 region has 13 residues. CDR3 coding DNA: TGTGCCAGTGGGCAGGGGTTCACAGATACGCAGTATTTT. This encodes CASGQGFTDTQYF.

The rearrangement joins TRBV7-6 to TRBJ2-1; tentatively, D is TRBD2 (5 bases). The CDR3 is 15 amino acids. Trimming pared 1 base from V and 7 bases from J, leaving 14 bases between. Per germline, CDR1 SGHVS and CDR2 FNYEAQ. Written as DNA, the CDR3 is TGTGCCAGCAGCTTAGTGGGAGAGAAATTTAATGAGCAGTTCTTC. Encoded protein: CASSLVGEKFNEQFF. Drawing the rest from reference TRBV7-6 and TRBJ2-1, the complete variable domain is GAGVSQSPRYKVTKRGQDVALRCDPISGHVSLYWYRQALGQGPEFLTYFNYEAQQDKSGLPNDRFSAERPEGSISTLTIQRTEQRDSAMYRCASSLVGEKFNEQFFGPGTRLTVL.

This chain links TRBV7-9 with TRBJ1-2; TRBD1 is a possible D gene (6 bases). CDR1 and CDR2 (germline): SEHNR, FQNEAQ (reference sequence). The ends were cut back, 3 bases at V and 3 bases at J, with 8 bases in the middle. The CDR3 is 13 amino acids. The CDR3: CASSFQGHYGYTF. In DNA, the CDR3 is TGTGCCAGCAGCTTTCAGGGGCACTATGGCTACACCTTC.

V and J are TRBV2 and TRBJ2-7, with TRBD2 identical over 8 bases. The CDR3 totals 15 residues. Germline values: CDR1 SNHLY, CDR2 FYNNEI. V lost 8 bases to trimming and J lost 3 bases; unmatched junction nucleotides: 12. CDR3 in DNA: TGTGCCAGCGGAGAGGGGCGGGGGGATATCTACGAGCAGTACTTC. The encoded protein is CASGEGRGDIYEQYF.

This sequence joins TRBV2 and TRBJ2-1, with 9 bases that match TRBD2. CDR1 and CDR2 from the germline V gene are SNHLY and FYNNEI. V lost 7 bases and J lost 0; bases outside the gene matches: 4. There are 15 residues in the CDR3. The CDR3 DNA sequence: TGTGCCAGCAAGTCTAGCGGGGACTCCTACAATGAGCAGTTCTTC. This sequence encodes CASKSSGDSYNEQFF.